These 2 T cell receptor beta chains originate from one sample sequenced in a study of siplizumab effects on memory and regulatory T cells. This table comes from immunoSEQ multiplex PCR, and its TCRdb copy is limited to in-frame clones, with some not included. The sample records about 50,000 clones, roughly 87% being singletons. The sequenced sample was naive CD8+ T cells sorted from blood. These receptors were collected from a human donor in good health.

The chain recombines TRBV6-5 with TRBJ1-5; D unclear. Trimming left V 3 bases short and J 1 base short, with 7 bases between. The CDR3 has 14 amino acids. Germline values: CDR1 MNHEY, CDR2 SVGAGI. The CDR3 spells CASSYGGSNQPQHF. The CDR3 DNA reads as TGTGCCAGCAGTTATGGCGGGAGCAATCAGCCCCAGCATTTT.

The chain links TRBV5-4 to TRBJ2-1, with D tentatively TRBD2 (8 bases). The CDR3 runs to 16 residues. Germline V lookup: CDR1 SGHNT, CDR2 YYREEE (reference sequence). V shed 5 bases and J shed 7 bases, with 22 bases lying between them. In DNA form, the CDR3 reads TGTGCCAGCAGACCCGGGACAGCGGGAGCTGAGAATGAGCAGTTCTTC. Residues: CASRPGTAGAENEQFF.